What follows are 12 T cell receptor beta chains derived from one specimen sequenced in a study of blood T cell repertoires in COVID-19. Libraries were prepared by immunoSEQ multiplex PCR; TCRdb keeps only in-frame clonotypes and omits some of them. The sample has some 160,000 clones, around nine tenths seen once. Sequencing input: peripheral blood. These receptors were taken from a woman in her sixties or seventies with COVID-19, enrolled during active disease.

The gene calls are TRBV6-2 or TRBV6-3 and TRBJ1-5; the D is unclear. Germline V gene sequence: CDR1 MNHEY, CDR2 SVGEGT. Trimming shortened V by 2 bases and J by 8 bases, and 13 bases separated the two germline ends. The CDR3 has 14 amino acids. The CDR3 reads CASSYTSSREPQHF. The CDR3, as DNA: TGTGCCAGCAGTTACACCAGCTCCCGGGAGCCCCAGCATTTT.

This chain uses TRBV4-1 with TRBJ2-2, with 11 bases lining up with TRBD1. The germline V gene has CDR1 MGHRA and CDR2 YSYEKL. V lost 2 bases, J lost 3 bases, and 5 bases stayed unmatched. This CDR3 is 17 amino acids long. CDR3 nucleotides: TGCGCCAGCAGCCAATCCCGGGACAGGGGGTACACCGGGGAGCTGTTTTTT. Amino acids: CASSQSRDRGYTGELFF.

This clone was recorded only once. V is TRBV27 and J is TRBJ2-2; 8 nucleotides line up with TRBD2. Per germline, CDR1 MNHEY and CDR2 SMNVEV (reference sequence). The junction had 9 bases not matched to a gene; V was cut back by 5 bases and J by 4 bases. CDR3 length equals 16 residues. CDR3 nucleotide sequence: TGTGCCAGCAGTGAAAACCCGGGACTAGGCACCGGGGAGCTGTTTTTT. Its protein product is CASSENPGLGTGELFF.

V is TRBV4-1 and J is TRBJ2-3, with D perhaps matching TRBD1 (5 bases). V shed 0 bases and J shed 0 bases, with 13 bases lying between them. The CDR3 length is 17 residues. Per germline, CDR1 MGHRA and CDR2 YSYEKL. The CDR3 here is CASSQDRTGLSTDTQYF. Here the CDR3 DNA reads TGCGCCAGCAGCCAAGATAGAACAGGCCTTAGCACAGATACGCAGTATTTT.

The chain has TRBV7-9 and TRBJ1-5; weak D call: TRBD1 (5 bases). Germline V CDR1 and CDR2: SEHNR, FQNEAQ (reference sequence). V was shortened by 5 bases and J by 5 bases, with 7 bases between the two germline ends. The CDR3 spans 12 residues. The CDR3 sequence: CASSQGYQPQHF. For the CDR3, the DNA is TGTGCCAGCAGCCAGGGTTATCAGCCCCAGCATTTT.

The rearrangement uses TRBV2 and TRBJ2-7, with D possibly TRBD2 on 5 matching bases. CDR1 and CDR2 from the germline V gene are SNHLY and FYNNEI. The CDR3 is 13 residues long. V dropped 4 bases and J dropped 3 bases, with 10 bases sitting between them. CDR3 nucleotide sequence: TGTGCCAGCAGTGGAGAGGGCTTCTACGAGCAGTACTTC. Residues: CASSGEGFYEQYF.

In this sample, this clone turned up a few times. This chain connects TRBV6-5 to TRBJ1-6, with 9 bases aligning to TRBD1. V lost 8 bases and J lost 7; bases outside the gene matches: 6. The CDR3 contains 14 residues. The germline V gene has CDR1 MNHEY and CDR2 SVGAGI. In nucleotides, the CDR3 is TGTGCCAGCTCGGACAGGGGTCAAAATTCACCCCTCCACTTT. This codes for CASSDRGQNSPLHF.

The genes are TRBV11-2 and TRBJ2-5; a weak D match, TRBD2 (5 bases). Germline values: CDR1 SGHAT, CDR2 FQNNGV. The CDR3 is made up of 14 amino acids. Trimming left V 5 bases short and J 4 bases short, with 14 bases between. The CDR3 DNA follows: TGTGCCAGCAGCCCGTCGGGGAACGGAGAGACCCAGTACTTC. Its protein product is CASSPSGNGETQYF.

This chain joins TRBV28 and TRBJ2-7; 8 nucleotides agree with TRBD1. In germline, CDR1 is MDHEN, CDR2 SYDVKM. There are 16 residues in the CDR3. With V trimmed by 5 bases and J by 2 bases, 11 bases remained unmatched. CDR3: CASSLGGGQGPYEQYF. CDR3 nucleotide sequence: TGTGCCAGCAGTCTAGGGGGTGGACAGGGACCCTACGAGCAGTACTTC.

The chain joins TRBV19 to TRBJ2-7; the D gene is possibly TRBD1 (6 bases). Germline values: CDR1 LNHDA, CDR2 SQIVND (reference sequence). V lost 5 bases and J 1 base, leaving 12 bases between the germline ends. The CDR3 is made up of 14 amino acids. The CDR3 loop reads CASSLGANSYEQYF. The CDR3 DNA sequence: TGTGCCAGTAGTTTGGGGGCCAATTCCTACGAGCAGTACTTC.

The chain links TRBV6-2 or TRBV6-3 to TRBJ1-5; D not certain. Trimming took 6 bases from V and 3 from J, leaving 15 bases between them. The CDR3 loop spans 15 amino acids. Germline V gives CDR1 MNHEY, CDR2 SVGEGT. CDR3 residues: CASSPIGGHNQPQHF. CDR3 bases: TGTGCCAGCAGCCCAATTGGCGGGCACAATCAGCCCCAGCATTTT.

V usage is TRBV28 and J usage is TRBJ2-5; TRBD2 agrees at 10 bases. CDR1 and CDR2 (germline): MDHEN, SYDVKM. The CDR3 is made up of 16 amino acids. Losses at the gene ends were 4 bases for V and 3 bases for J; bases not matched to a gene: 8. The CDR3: CASSSILAGREETQYF. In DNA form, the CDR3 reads TGTGCCAGCAGTTCAATACTAGCGGGGCGAGAAGAGACCCAGTACTTC.